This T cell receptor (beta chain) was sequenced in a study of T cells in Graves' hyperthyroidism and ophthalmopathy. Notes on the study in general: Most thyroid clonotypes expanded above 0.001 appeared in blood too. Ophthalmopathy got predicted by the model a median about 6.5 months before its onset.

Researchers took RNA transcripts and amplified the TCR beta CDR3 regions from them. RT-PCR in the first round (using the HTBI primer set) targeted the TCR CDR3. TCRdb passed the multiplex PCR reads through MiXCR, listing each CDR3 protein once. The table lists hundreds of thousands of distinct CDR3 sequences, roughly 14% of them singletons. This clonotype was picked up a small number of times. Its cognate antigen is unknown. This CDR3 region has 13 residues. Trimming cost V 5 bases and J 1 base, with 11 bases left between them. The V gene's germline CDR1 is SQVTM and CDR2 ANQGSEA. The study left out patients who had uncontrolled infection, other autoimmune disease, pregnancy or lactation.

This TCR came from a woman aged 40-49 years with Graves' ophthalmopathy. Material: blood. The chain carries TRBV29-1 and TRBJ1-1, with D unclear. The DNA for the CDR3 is TGCAGCGTTTCGCCGGCTGGGAACACTGAAGCTTTCTTT. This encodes CSVSPAGNTEAFF.